This TCR beta chain was captured by sequencing in a study of neurological immune-mediated disorders. TCRdb used MiXCR to reprocess the 5' RACE reads, holding one entry per CDR3 protein. The sample lists 15,000 to 20,000 distinct CDR3 sequences; about 10% were seen once. This clonotype is medium-sized in the sample. The CDR3 has 15 residues. Losses at the gene ends were 4 bases for V and 4 bases for J; bases not matched to a gene: 5. CDR1 and CDR2 (germline): LGHDT, YNNKEL (reference sequence). The sequence was obtained from a woman between 50 and 59 years old in good health. V is TRBV3-1 and J is TRBJ1-1; TRBD1 matches at 11 bases. The sample comprised CD8+ T cells from blood. The CDR3 here is CASSLSGTGGTEAFF. The CDR3 DNA follows: TGTGCCAGCAGCCTTTCGGGGACAGGGGGCACTGAAGCTTTCTTT. The complete variable domain, with remaining parts taken from reference TRBV3-1 and TRBJ1-1, reads DTAVSQTPKYLVTQMGNDKSIKCEQNLGHDTMYWYKQDSKKFLKIMFSYNNKELIINETVPNRFSPKSPDKAHLNLHINSLELGDSAVYFCASSLSGTGGTEAFFGQGTRLTVV.